The clone carrying this TCR beta chain was counted a few times. CD8+ and CD4+ T cells from blood underwent TCR beta sequencing, which was carried out in a high-throughput format. It was treatment-naive patients with stable or active relapsing-remitting disease who made up the multiple sclerosis controls. TEMRA cells were enriched by FACS, while CD8+ and CD4+ T cells were obtained through a negative isolation that was performed magnetically. cDNA came from around 0.5 to 1 ug RNA primed by random hexamers. By means of immunoSEQ multiplex PCR, TCR beta CDR3 spanning 54 Vbeta and 13 Jbeta underwent amplification. One entry per CDR3 protein results from TCRdb running MiXCR on the immunoSEQ multiplex PCR reads. The sample has 150,000 to 160,000 distinct CDR3 sequences; nearly 97% are singletons. The sample comes from a study of CD8 T cells in Susac syndrome. Germline V gene sequence: CDR1 LNHDA, CDR2 SQIVND (reference sequence). The CDR3 extends over 14 amino acids. The V end lost 3 bases, the J end lost 0 bases, and 8 bases lay between the germline ends.

The source material was CD8+ T cells from PBMCs. The source is a human donor with multiple sclerosis. The V gene is TRBV19, the J gene TRBJ1-1; D uncertain. The CDR3 region is CASSITGMNTEAFF. Here the CDR3 DNA reads TGTGCCAGTAGTATTACTGGTATGAACACTGAAGCTTTCTTT.